This is a list of T cell receptor beta chains from one sample in a study of blood T cells in healthy people across ages. Each CDR3 protein is one row after TCRdb ran MiXCR on the 5' RACE reads. The sample shows 1.5 million to 2 million distinct CDR3 sequences, roughly 27% of them seen only once. Sequencing used blood. The receptors were sampled from a young woman in good health. Both conserved end residues are part of each CDR3. A D gene is named only where the DNA matches it firmly. Clone size appears in some rows only: once, few, many, or a class for an expanded clone.

abundance	v_gene	j_gene	d_gene	CDR3nt	CDR3aa
few	TRBV10-3	TRBJ2-1	-	TGTGCCATCAGTGAGGCCCGACAGTCCCTCTCCAATGAGCAGTTCTTC	CAISEARQSLSNEQFF
few	TRBV12-3/TRBV12-4	TRBJ1-1	TRBD1	TGTGCCAGCAGACCTTGGACAGGGGCCGCTTTCTTT	CASRPWTGAAFF
-	TRBV9	TRBJ2-7	TRBD2	TGTGCCAGCAGCGGCCGTGCCGATCGAGCGGGAGAAATTGGCGAGCAGTACTTC	CASSGRADRAGEIGEQYF
few	TRBV29-1	TRBJ1-3	-	TGCAGCGTTGATCCGACTGGAAACACCATATATTTT	CSVDPTGNTIYF
few	TRBV10-3	TRBJ2-1	-	TGTGCCATCAGTGAGGGGGAAGCGGAAAATGAGCAGTTCTTC	CAISEGEAENEQFF
few	TRBV5-8	TRBJ2-5	TRBD1	TGTGCCAGCAGCCTATGGGAACCCAGGGGGTCGCGATCGGGTTTAGAGACCCAGTACTTC	CASSLWEPRGSRSGLETQYF
few	TRBV18	TRBJ2-3	TRBD2	TGTGCCAGCTCCCCCGGTAGCGGGAGGGCGGATACGCAGTATTTT	CASSPGSGRADTQYF
many	TRBV10-2	TRBJ2-7	TRBD2	TGCGCCAGCAGGGGAGTAGTAGCGGGGAGTGAGCAGTACTTC	CASRGVVAGSEQYF
-	TRBV20-1	TRBJ2-1	TRBD2	TGCAGTGCTATGGGGTCTAGCGGGAGCTGGCTCCGCACGGGTGAGCAGTTCTTC	CSAMGSSGSWLRTGEQFF
few	TRBV3-1	TRBJ2-1	-	TGTGCCAGCAGCCAAGGACAGGCGGCGCAGTTCTTC	CASSQGQAAQFF
few	TRBV29-1	TRBJ1-2	-	TGCAGCGTTAGAGAGGGAGGCTACACCTTC	CSVREGGYTF
few	TRBV9	TRBJ2-7	TRBD1	TGTGCCGGCAGCGTCTCCTCAGGGGGTAACTACGAGCAGTACTTC	CAGSVSSGGNYEQYF
many	TRBV20-1	TRBJ2-1	-	TGCAGTGCTAGACGTCAAACTCTCAATGAGCAGTTCTTC	CSARRQTLNEQFF
many	TRBV7-2	TRBJ2-7	-	TGTGCCAGCAGCTTAGCGCTCCACGAGCAGTACTTC	CASSLALHEQYF
few	TRBV4-1	TRBJ1-2	-	TGCGCCAGCAGCCGGACAGTCGAGTATGGCTACACCTTC	CASSRTVEYGYTF
-	TRBV15	TRBJ2-5	-	TGTGCCACCAGCAGAGGCAGCCAGCCAGAAGAGACCCAGTACTTC	CATSRGSQPEETQYF
few	TRBV7-2	TRBJ1-5	-	TGTGCCAGCAGCTTAGTGCCAGAGTATCAGCCCCAGCATTTT	CASSLVPEYQPQHF
-	TRBV6-5	TRBJ1-2	TRBD1	TGTGCCAGCAGTCAGGGGGGCCTCTCTGGCTACACCTTC	CASSQGGLSGYTF
few	TRBV5-1	TRBJ1-1	-	TGCGCCAGCAGCTTGAGGGACCTGGGGACTGGAGCTTTCTTT	CASSLRDLGTGAFF
many	TRBV10-1	TRBJ1-2	-	TGCGCCAGGAGATACCATACGTTACGGGACTACACCTTC	CARRYHTLRDYTF
few	TRBV29-1	TRBJ2-7	TRBD2	TGCAGCGTTGAAGTTAGCGGGGTTCTCAACTACGAGCAGTACTTC	CSVEVSGVLNYEQYF
few	TRBV12-3/TRBV12-4	TRBJ2-1	TRBD1	TGTGCCAGCAGTTCACCGGGACAGGGTACGTTCGATGAGCAGTTCTTC	CASSSPGQGTFDEQFF
many	TRBV20-1	TRBJ2-7	-	TGCAGTGTTGAGCCGGGGGCAGACGAGCAGTACTTC	CSVEPGADEQYF
few	TRBV29-1	TRBJ2-7	TRBD1	TGCAGCGTGGGACAGAACTCCTACGAGCAGTACTTC	CSVGQNSYEQYF
many	TRBV29-1	TRBJ2-7	-	TGCAGCGTTGATATTGGGACGGGGACCTCCTACGAGCAGTACTTC	CSVDIGTGTSYEQYF
many	TRBV6-5	TRBJ2-7	TRBD2	TGTGCCTCCCAACCGGGACTACAGTTTACCTACGAGCAGTACTTC	CASQPGLQFTYEQYF
many	TRBV28	TRBJ2-7	-	TGTGCCAGCAGGCCTAGGCGGGACGGATCCTACGAGCAGTACTTC	CASRPRRDGSYEQYF
-	TRBV6-2/TRBV6-3	TRBJ2-3	-	TGTGCCAGCAGAGTACCGGGACCCAGGAACACAGATACGCAGTATTTT	CASRVPGPRNTDTQYF
many	TRBV29-1	TRBJ2-7	TRBD1	TGCAGCGTTGAACCGGGACAGGGGCCCTACGAGCAGTACTTC	CSVEPGQGPYEQYF
-	TRBV5-5	TRBJ2-5	-	TGTGCCAGCAGCTGGTGGGATAGACAAGAGACCCAGTACTTC	CASSWWDRQETQYF
many	TRBV29-1	TRBJ2-5	-	TGCAGCCTGGGACGGACCCAAGAGACCCAGTACTTC	CSLGRTQETQYF
-	TRBV7-2	TRBJ2-3	TRBD2	TGTGCCAGCAGCGTCCAAGCGGGGGAGCCCACAGATACGCAGTATTTT	CASSVQAGEPTDTQYF
few	TRBV11-2	TRBJ2-5	-	TGTGCCAGCAGCCCCACCTCGGGGTCGGGGACCCAGTACTTC	CASSPTSGSGTQYF
-	TRBV2	TRBJ2-2	TRBD2	TGTGCCAGCAGTCTCTCCTTACTAGCGCCGAACACCGGGGAGCTGTTTTTT	CASSLSLLAPNTGELFF
many	TRBV20-1	TRBJ2-7	TRBD1	TGCAGTGCTAGCCCCCTACCGGGACAGTCCTACGAGCAGTACTTC	CSASPLPGQSYEQYF
many	TRBV20-1	TRBJ2-7	TRBD1	TGCAGTGCTAGGTTAGGGGACAGGGAAACATACGAGCAGTACTTC	CSARLGDRETYEQYF
-	TRBV5-1	TRBJ2-1	TRBD2	TGCGCCAGCCGGGGGGTGAGGGCCTCCTGCAATGAGCAGTTCTTC	CASRGVRASCNEQFF
few	TRBV4-1	TRBJ1-2	-	TGCGCCAGCAGCCAAGGACTGCTAGACTATGGCTACACCTTC	CASSQGLLDYGYTF
few	TRBV6-6	TRBJ2-5	TRBD1	TGTGCCAGCGGTCTCGCCGGGACAGTGATGGGGACCCAGTACTTC	CASGLAGTVMGTQYF
-	TRBV7-6	TRBJ2-7	-	TGTGCCAGCATCCCTCGCTCCGGGACTGCGAGCTCCTACGAGCAGTACTTC	CASIPRSGTASSYEQYF
few	TRBV7-7	TRBJ2-5	TRBD2	TGTGCCAGCAGTTCCACCGGGACTAGGTCAGAGACCCAGTACTTC	CASSSTGTRSETQYF
many	TRBV28	TRBJ2-5	-	TGTGCCAGCAGTCCAGCACAGGGTCGGAAGACCCAGTACTTC	CASSPAQGRKTQYF
few	TRBV6-5	TRBJ1-1	-	TGTGCCAGCAGAGGACACTTGAACACTGAAGCTTTCTTT	CASRGHLNTEAFF
-	TRBV2	TRBJ1-5	-	TGTGCCAGCCAGGGCAACAATCAGCCCCAGCATTTT	CASQGNNQPQHF
-	TRBV20-1	TRBJ2-2	-	TGCAGTGCTAGAGATCTCTATGGGGACACCGGGGAGCTGTTTTTT	CSARDLYGDTGELFF
few	TRBV20-1	TRBJ2-7	TRBD2	TGCAGGTCCACTCCGGGACTAGCGGACGAGCAGTACTTC	CRSTPGLADEQYF
-	TRBV5-5	TRBJ2-1	TRBD1	TGTGCCAACAGCTCCGGACAGGGTGGGGGGCTGAACTACAATGAGCAGTTCTTC	CANSSGQGGGLNYNEQFF
many	TRBV12-3/TRBV12-4	TRBJ1-5	-	TGTGCCAGCAGTTTAAACGTGGGACCCAATCAGCCCCAGCATTTT	CASSLNVGPNQPQHF
few	TRBV12-3/TRBV12-4	TRBJ2-3	TRBD1	TGTGCCAGCAAGGCCCGGGGACAGCGCACAGATACGCAGTATTTT	CASKARGQRTDTQYF
-	TRBV20-1	TRBJ2-7	TRBD2	TGCAGTGCTAGGCGAGCGGGAGAGGCAGGCGAGCAGTACTTC	CSARRAGEAGEQYF